This TCR beta chain was identified in a study of monozygotic twins with inflammatory bowel disease. Overall study findings and caveats: Relative clonotype sharing with others was diminished in IBD patients versus healthy twins, particularly with disease activity.

After re-calling the 5' RACE reads, TCRdb lists one entry per CDR3 protein, DNA absent. Recorded for this sample: fewer than 550,000 distinct CDR3 sequences. In the case of this clonotype: Its matching antigen is unknown.

Per the germline V gene, CDR1 is LGHNA and CDR2 is YNFKEQ. The CDR3 length is 15 residues. Sequencing was performed on blood. V and J are TRBV4-2 and TRBJ2-5; TCRdb designates TRBD1, a call that cannot be tested without DNA. The source of this sequence is a human donor with ulcerative colitis or Crohn's disease, or a healthy co-twin of an affected twin (not recorded which). CDR3 amino acids: CASSPGLSLAETQYF.